This T cell receptor (beta chain) was found in a study of identical twins (dated by TCRdb to between 2015 and 2016). Background for the entire study: To test whether fetal clonotypes persist, the study used deep sequencing on TCR alpha and beta repertoires from monozygotic twins, unrelated adults of various ages, and cord blood. Replicate twin experiments were performed at different times using different library preparation protocols to rule out contamination.

This clonotype was seen a few times. What this receptor recognizes is not known. No clone much larger than this one lies a single base away; base qualities are absent. The library was made by 5' RACE. The sequencing machine was an Illumina HiSeq 2000. A universal primer binding site was introduced by template switching, and a unique molecular identifier was present in the final cDNA, enabling accurate counting of TCR cDNA molecules. Specific primers in the conserved constant-segment region were used to synthesize first-strand cDNA for TCR alpha and beta chains. Each cDNA library was double barcoded, with a SMART-Mk sample barcode plus Illumina barcodes, to control for contamination. TruSeq adapter sequences and Illumina sample barcodes were added in two successive PCR steps. TCR alpha and beta cDNA libraries were sequenced on the Illumina HiSeq platform with custom primers. The original methods were these. MiGEC processed the raw reads to extract unique molecular identifiers, while MiXCR was used to determine the CDR3 positions. For each individual, recombination models were inferred using an EM algorithm with the repgenHMM and IGoR tools. The tcR package in R was used for shared clonotype analysis, with sharing normalized by the product of cloneset sizes. To study raw recombination free of thymic and clonal selection effects, out-of-frame nonproductive sequences were analyzed. TCRdb reran the public reads through fastp at Q25 and MiXCR, keeping productive beta chains. Rows matching on CDR3 protein sequence are summarized as one entry with the most common DNA and genes. TCRdb's processing, not the study's, gives the V and J calls here. The sample includes about 470,000 distinct CDR3 sequences, with 24% observed a single time. The top ten constitute 2.9% of the sample.

Every donor was a healthy Caucasian. The twin cohort consisted of three pairs of female monozygotic twins, all aged about 18 to 30 years. CD4+ and CD8+ T cell populations were isolated with positive isolation kits from Invitrogen. The germline ends are 10 bases apart after V is trimmed by 2 bases and J by 0 bases. The germline V gene (reference sequence) supplies CDR1 SGHAT and CDR2 FQDESV. Including the terminal cysteine and phenylalanine, the CDR3 comprises 15 residues. The kept DNA is CDR3 alone, 45 bases in frame from the first base. On the study overall, not on this receptor specifically: Out-of-frame TCR alpha sequences shared between twins showed an excess of low generation-probability sequences compared with coincidental sharing between unrelated individuals. Abundant cord blood beta clonotypes carried fewer insertions; young adult naive repertoires showed a weaker similar trend, while memory repertoires showed none. Because the same donors could not be followed over many years, the conclusions depended on cross-sectional statistical analysis. In beta out-of-frame sequences, excess twin sharing was weaker, because having fewer shared sequences lowered the signal-to-noise ratio. In monozygotic twins, out-of-frame TCR alpha sharing was systematically underestimated by recombination models, although the models agreed with sharing between unrelated individuals. Zero-insertion analyses could be partly confounded by invariant T cells such as MAIT and iNKT, although diverse VJ usage argued against such confounding for most clonotypes.

This sample was shared with a second study, whose subject was T cells expressing NK-cell markers. The second study's authors report: TCR beta-chain repertoires were profiled in sorted CD3+CD56+NKG2C+, CD3+CD56+NKG2C- and CD3+CD56-NKG2C+ T-cell subsets from about 8 donors. Among the eight sequenced donors, seven were HCMV-seropositive and one was HCMV-seronegative. In several experiments an anti-gammadeltaTCR antibody was added to restrict sorting to alphabetaTCR-expressing T cells. In over 5 donors, the dominant CD3+CD56+NKG2C+ clonotypes were among the top 10 CD8+ clonotypes and accounted for about 1.0-7.0% of CD8+ T cells. Those dominant clonotypes were again the most abundant among CD3+CD56-NKG2C+ cells in four donors, at roughly 28.3-60.1%. Whether the expanded NKG2C-expressing T cell clones were specific for HCMV antigens remained unclear. Randomly selected healthy volunteers, three men and five women, were used as the eight sequenced donors. To determine HCMV serostatus, a commercial ELISA kit was used to detect HCMV-specific IgG in serum. MIGEC was used to demultiplex reads and group reads by UMI, and MiTCR was used to assemble and quantify clonotypes. Only TCR cDNA sequences supported by at least two reads were kept to exclude erroneous sequences. The tcR package was used for downstream repertoire analysis, and clonotypes were matched between fractions using CDR3 nucleotide sequence together with V segment. VDJmatch was used to annotate antigen specificity against VDJdb, with one amino acid substitution allowed in CDR3.

This receptor was obtained from a woman younger than 30 in good health. Specimen: CD4+ T cells sorted from blood. The chain couples TRBV11-1 to TRBJ1-1; the D gene identity is not certain. The DNA is as follows: TGTGCCAGCAGCTTAAAGGGCAGATTGAACACTGAAGCTTTCTTT. Translated, this is CASSLKGRLNTEAFF.